The 3 T cell receptor beta chains below all came from one sample that was sequenced in a study of blood T cell repertoires in COVID-19. Repertoires were generated with immunoSEQ multiplex PCR, while TCRdb's copy carries only in-frame clones and drops some. Among around 290,000 clones, roughly nine tenths were seen once, and the ten largest hold about 1.7%. The sequenced sample was PBMCs or T cells enriched from blood (not recorded which). Every receptor here comes from a woman in her thirties or forties who had recovered from COVID-19.

The genes are TRBV3-1 (or the pseudogene TRBV3-2) and TRBJ1-1; D unresolved. Germline CDR1 is LGHDT and CDR2 is YNNKEL (reference sequence). This CDR3 region has 11 residues. Trimming cost V 8 bases and J 3 bases, with 7 bases left between them. CDR3 in DNA: TGTGCCAGCGGGAGGCACACTGAAGCTTTCTTT. Encoded protein: CASGRHTEAFF.

The chain links TRBV12-3 or TRBV12-4 to TRBJ1-2, with 7 bases identical to TRBD1. Trimming removed 3 bases from V and 5 bases from J; junction bases left unmatched: 3. This CDR3 comprises 13 residues. The CDR3 sequence is CASSFQGVYGYTF. CDR3 coding DNA: TGTGCCAGCAGTTTTCAGGGGGTATATGGCTACACCTTC.

The chain couples TRBV12-3 or TRBV12-4 to TRBJ1-6; 11 bases fit TRBD1. The junction had 2 bases not matched to a gene; V was cut back by 6 bases and J by 10 bases. The CDR3 contains 13 residues. The CDR3, as DNA: TGTGCCAGCAGGGGGACAGGGGGATCACCCCTCCACTTT. This encodes CASRGTGGSPLHF.